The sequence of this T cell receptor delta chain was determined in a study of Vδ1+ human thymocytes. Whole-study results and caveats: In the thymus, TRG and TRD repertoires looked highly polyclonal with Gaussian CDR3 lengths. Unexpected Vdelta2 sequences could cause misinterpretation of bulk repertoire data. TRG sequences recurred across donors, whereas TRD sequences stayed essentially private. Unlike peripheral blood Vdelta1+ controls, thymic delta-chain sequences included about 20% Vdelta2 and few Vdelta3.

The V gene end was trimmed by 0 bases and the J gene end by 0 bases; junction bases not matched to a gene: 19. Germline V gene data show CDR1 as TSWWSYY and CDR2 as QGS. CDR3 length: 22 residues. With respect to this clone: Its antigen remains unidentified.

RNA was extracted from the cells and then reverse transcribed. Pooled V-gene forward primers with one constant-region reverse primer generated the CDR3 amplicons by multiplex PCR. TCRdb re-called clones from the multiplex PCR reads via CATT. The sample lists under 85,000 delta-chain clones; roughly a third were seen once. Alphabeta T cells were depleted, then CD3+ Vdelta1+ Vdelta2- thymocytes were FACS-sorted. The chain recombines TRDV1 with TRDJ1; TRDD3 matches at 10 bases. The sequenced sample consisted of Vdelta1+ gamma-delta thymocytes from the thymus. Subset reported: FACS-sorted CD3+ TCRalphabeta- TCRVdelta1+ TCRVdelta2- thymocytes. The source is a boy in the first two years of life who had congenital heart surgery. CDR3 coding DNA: TGTGCTCTTGGGGAACTAGTGGCCCCACCCACATATACTGGGGGATACACCGATAAACTCATCTTT. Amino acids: CALGELVAPPTYTGGYTDKLIF.